The 32 T cell receptor beta chains below all came from one sample that was sequenced in a study of OX40 agonist ivuxolimab in advanced cancers. Data came from immunoSEQ multiplex PCR; TCRdb stores just in-frame clones and leaves some out. The table lists 100,000 or so clones, under 95% of them singletons, with approximately 0.81% in the top ten. The sequences come from CD4+ or CD8+ T cells sorted from blood, collected in a trial of the OX40 agonist ivuxolimab. These TCRs come from an adult with an advanced solid tumor such as melanoma, head and neck, liver or kidney cancer.

This chain uses TRBV28 with TRBJ1-2, with 7 bases identical to TRBD1. The CDR3 has 15 residues. J was trimmed by 2 bases and V by 8 bases; bases with no gene match: 11. CDR1 is MDHEN and CDR2 is SYDVKM in the germline V gene. The CDR3 region has the DNA TGTGCCAGCCAACTCCCGGGACAGCACAACTATGGCTACACCTTC. Its protein is CASQLPGQHNYGYTF.

The V call is TRBV4-2, the J call TRBJ2-2; 16 bases align to TRBD2. J was trimmed by 5 bases and V by 0 bases; bases with no gene match: 12. This CDR3 comprises 21 residues. Germline V gene lookup returns CDR1 LGHNA and CDR2 YNFKEQ. The CDR3 here is CASSQEGLPGLAGGGTGELFF. In nucleotides, the CDR3 is TGTGCCAGCAGCCAAGAAGGTTTACCGGGACTAGCGGGAGGGGGGACCGGGGAGCTGTTTTTT.

The chain recombines TRBV4-1 with TRBJ2-5, with 8 bases identical to TRBD2. CDR3 length equals 17 residues. The V gene end was trimmed by 1 base and the J gene end by 4 bases; junction bases not matched to a gene: 11. Per the germline V gene, CDR1 is MGHRA and CDR2 is YSYEKL. The CDR3 DNA reads TGCGCCAGCAGCCAAGGGTTAGGCGGGAGGTTAGGAGAGACCCAGTACTTC. Its protein is CASSQGLGGRLGETQYF.

The chain has TRBV7-9 and TRBJ1-4; the match to TRBD1 covers 8 bases. CDR3 size: 19 residues. V lost 3 bases, J lost 3 bases, and 15 bases stayed unmatched. Germline assignment: CDR1 SEHNR and CDR2 FQNEAQ (reference sequence). Here the CDR3 reads CASSLRRTGTIQSNEKLFF. For the CDR3, the DNA is TGTGCCAGCAGCTTGCGGCGGACAGGGACTATTCAATCTAATGAAAAACTGTTTTTT.

The chain recombines TRBV4-1 with TRBJ2-1; 8 nucleotides align to TRBD2. V dropped 0 bases and J dropped 1; count of bases not matched to a gene: 14. The CDR3 runs to 20 residues. Germline lookup yields CDR1 MGHRA and CDR2 YSYEKL. CDR3 DNA sequence: TGCGCCAGCAGCCAAGATGGCCTAGCGGGCTTCTATGATTCCTACAATGAGCAGTTCTTC. Amino acids: CASSQDGLAGFYDSYNEQFF.

The chain carries TRBV6-6 and TRBJ2-7; 8 bases match TRBD1. The trim removed 0 bases at V and 0 bases at J, leaving 1 base unmatched. There are 15 residues in the CDR3. Germline values: CDR1 MNHNY, CDR2 SVGAGI (reference sequence). The CDR3 bases are TGTGCCAGCAGTTACTCGACAGGGGTCTCCTACGAGCAGTACTTC. Its translation is CASSYSTGVSYEQYF.

The gene calls are TRBV6-5 and TRBJ2-2; D uncertain. The CDR3 length is 13 residues. The germline V gene has CDR1 MNHEY and CDR2 SVGAGI. Trimming removed 6 bases at V and 6 bases at J, with 11 bases between. The CDR3 protein is CASSPVRSGELFF. The DNA of the CDR3 is TGTGCCAGCAGCCCAGTTCGGTCCGGGGAGCTGTTTTTT.

The CDR3 DNA reads as TGTGCCAGCTCACCGGACAGGGGAGGAGAAAAACTGTTTTTT. Translating it yields CASSPDRGGEKLFF. The chain combines TRBV18 with TRBJ1-4, with 9 bases that match TRBD1. The CDR3 contains 14 residues. CDR1 is KGHSH, CDR2 LQKENI, per germline. Unmatched junction bases numbered 4, after V lost 3 bases and J lost 8 bases.

This CDR3 is CASSQVGRSGNTIYF. The DNA of the CDR3 is TGTGCCAGCAGCCAAGTGGGCAGGTCTGGAAACACCATATATTTT. This sequence joins TRBV4-2 and TRBJ1-3; D ambiguous. The CDR3 is made up of 15 amino acids. The V gene lost 1 base and the J gene lost 1 base, with 8 bases spanning the gap. Germline lookup yields CDR1 LGHNA and CDR2 YNFKEQ.

This sequence joins TRBV28 and TRBJ2-3; TRBD2 is a possible D gene (5 bases). The V gene's germline CDR1 is MDHEN and CDR2 SYDVKM. Trimming left V 6 bases short and J 9 bases short, with 13 bases between. The CDR3 has 12 amino acids. The CDR3 sequence: CASSRSRETQYF. CDR3 in DNA: TGTGCCAGCAGCCGATCGAGGGAAACGCAGTATTTT.

V gene TRBV13 combines with J gene TRBJ2-2; the match to TRBD2 covers 11 bases. This CDR3 is 16 amino acids long. The V segment lost 5 bases and the J segment 5 bases; nucleotides outside the gene matches: 7. Germline CDR1 and CDR2: PRHDT and FYEKMQ (reference sequence). CDR3 in amino acids: CASSPLAGGGTGELFF. CDR3 nucleotides: TGTGCCAGCAGCCCGCTAGCGGGAGGAGGTACCGGGGAGCTGTTTTTT.

The V call is TRBV10-3, the J call TRBJ2-7; 15 positions match TRBD2. The CDR3 runs 15 residues. Germline-derived CDR1 and CDR2 are ENHRY and SYGVKD. With V trimmed by 6 bases and J by 5 bases, 5 bases remained unmatched. The CDR3 reads CAIRGTSGRSDEQYF. The DNA for the CDR3 is TGTGCCATCAGAGGGACTAGCGGGAGGTCTGACGAGCAGTACTTC.

The V and J genes are TRBV6-1 and TRBJ2-3; D possibly matches TRBD1 or TRBD2 (5 bases each). Germline assignment: CDR1 MNHNS and CDR2 SASEGT. Trimming shortened V by 1 base and J by 1 base, and 12 bases separated the two germline ends. The CDR3 runs 16 residues. The CDR3 is CASSEEGRAGTDTQYF. CDR3 coding DNA: TGTGCCAGCAGTGAAGAGGGGAGAGCGGGCACAGATACGCAGTATTTT.

The chain recombines TRBV27 with TRBJ1-5; no clear D gene. CDR1 is MNHEY, CDR2 SMNVEV, per germline (reference sequence). The CDR3 consists of 15 residues. Deletions cut 6 bases from V and 4 bases from J, with 16 bases between. DNA for the CDR3: TGTGCCAGCAGCCCCCAAGTTGGGGTTAATCAGCCCCAGCATTTT. The encoded protein is CASSPQVGVNQPQHF.

CDR3: CAWAPWSGIPGELFF. The CDR3 region has the DNA TGTGCCTGGGCCCCGTGGTCCGGGATCCCCGGGGAGCTGTTTTTT. The J gene is TRBJ2-2, the V gene TRBV30; D is perhaps TRBD2 (5 bases). The germline V gene has CDR1 GTSNPN and CDR2 SVGIG (reference sequence). The V gene lost 5 bases and the J gene lost 6 bases, with 19 bases spanning the gap. The CDR3 covers 15 residues.

This rearrangement joins TRBV11-2 to TRBJ2-1; D ambiguous. Trimming removed 3 bases at V and 13 bases at J, with 16 bases between. Germline lookup yields CDR1 SGHAT and CDR2 FQNNGV. CDR3 length: 13 amino acids. As DNA, the CDR3 is TGTGCCAGCAGCTTTCGGATCGGAATTCGTCAGTTCTTC. This codes for CASSFRIGIRQFF.

The gene calls are TRBV21-1 and TRBJ2-2; the table's TRBD1 call for D was not verified on the DNA. TRBV21-1 is listed as a pseudogene. The CDR3 contains 14 residues. CDR3 DNA: TGTGCCAGCAGCACCTTCAAAACAGGGATAGAGCTGTTTTTT. Its protein product is CASSTFKTGIELFF.

This chain connects TRBV10-3 to TRBJ2-7; D is perhaps TRBD2 (5 bases). Germline V gives CDR1 ENHRY, CDR2 SYGVKD. With 3 bases removed from V and 3 bases from J, the gap between germline ends came to 9 bases. The CDR3 contains 13 residues. DNA for the CDR3: TGTGCCATCAGTGACCAGCGGAGCTACGAGCAGTACTTC. It specifies CAISDQRSYEQYF.

The chain couples TRBV6-6 to TRBJ2-7; 9 bases fit TRBD1. This CDR3 region has 16 residues. Germline V gene data show CDR1 as MNHNY and CDR2 as SVGAGI (reference sequence). V dropped 5 bases and J dropped 3; count of bases not matched to a gene: 11. Here the CDR3 DNA reads TGTGCCAGCAGTAAAGATACACCGGGACAGGGCTACGAGCAGTACTTC. This codes for CASSKDTPGQGYEQYF.

This clone has just one count. The chain links TRBV25-1 to TRBJ1-2; the match to TRBD1 covers 7 bases. Germline-derived CDR1 and CDR2 are MGHDK and SYGVNS. This CDR3 has 15 residues. V gave up 4 bases and J gave up 2 bases; unmatched junction bases: 7. In DNA form, the CDR3 reads TGTGCCAGCAGTGCTCGGGGACAGCTAAACTATGGCTACACCTTC. Its translation: CASSARGQLNYGYTF.

The chain carries TRBV2 and TRBJ2-7; TRBD2 matches 13 bases. The germline gives CDR1 SNHLY, CDR2 FYNNEI. The CDR3 runs 17 residues. After removal of 6 bases from V and 2 bases from J, the junction contained 10 bases not matched to a gene. The CDR3 coding sequence is TGTGCCAGCAGCCAAGCGACTAGCGGGAGGACCCCCTACGAGCAGTACTTC. Translation gives CASSQATSGRTPYEQYF.

The V and J genes are TRBV2 and TRBJ1-1; 7 bases agree with TRBD1. Trimming at V came to 3 bases and at J to 8 bases, leaving 6 bases not matched to a gene. Per germline, CDR1 SNHLY and CDR2 FYNNEI. The CDR3 is 13 residues long. CDR3 nucleotides: TGTGCCAGCAGTGACAGGGTGGGACAGGAAGCTTTCTTT. It yields the protein CASSDRVGQEAFF. Full variable domain (missing parts from reference TRBV2 and TRBJ1-1): EPEVTQTPSHQVTQMGQEVILRCVPISNHLYFYWYRQILGQKVEFLVSFYNNEISEKSEIFDDQFSVERPDGSNFTLKIRSTKLEDSAMYFCASSDRVGQEAFFGQGTRLTVV.

The gene calls are TRBV5-1 and TRBJ2-5; TRBD1 agrees at 7 bases. V was clipped by 1 base and J by 5 bases; unmatched bases: 5. Germline V gene data show CDR1 as SGHRS and CDR2 as YFSETQ. The CDR3 covers 14 residues. This CDR3 is CASSLKGAGETQYF. The CDR3 nucleotides read TGCGCCAGCAGCTTGAAGGGGGCAGGGGAGACCCAGTACTTC.

The chain employs TRBV6-1 and TRBJ2-3, with 11 bases aligning to TRBD2. Germline V gene lookup returns CDR1 MNHNS and CDR2 SASEGT. The junction had 8 bases not matched to a gene; V was cut back by 5 bases and J by 10 bases. This CDR3 spans 14 amino acids. This chain's CDR3 is CASSLGLAAPAQYF. CDR3 DNA sequence: TGTGCCAGCAGTCTGGGACTAGCGGCCCCTGCGCAGTATTTT.

V and J are TRBV5-1 and TRBJ1-6, with D unclear. CDR3 length: 15 residues. CDR1 and CDR2 from the germline V gene are SGHRS and YFSETQ. The V end lost 1 base, the J end lost 8 bases, and 13 bases lay between the germline ends. As DNA, the CDR3 is TGCGCCAGCAGCTTGTATCCCAGGAACTATTCACCCCTCCACTTT. The encoded protein is CASSLYPRNYSPLHF.

This clone was observed a single time. The V and J genes are TRBV10-3 and TRBJ2-3, with a weak D call TRBD2 (5 bases). The V gene lost 8 bases and the J gene lost 0 bases, with 15 bases spanning the gap. Germline V lookup: CDR1 ENHRY, CDR2 SYGVKD. CDR3 length: 15 residues. CDR3 bases: TGTGCCATCGGCCTTAGCGTTTCTAGCACAGATACGCAGTATTTT. Its protein is CAIGLSVSSTDTQYF.

V gene TRBV6-4 combines with J gene TRBJ2-5; D ambiguous. In germline, CDR1 is MRHNA, CDR2 SNTAGT. The length of the CDR3 is 12 residues. The germline V and J ends were trimmed by 10 bases and 5 bases, with 14 bases remaining between them. The CDR3 sequence is CAISRRRETQYF. CDR3 nucleotides: TGTGCCATCAGCAGGAGAAGGGAGACCCAGTACTTC.

This chain uses TRBV18 with TRBJ2-1; D is uncertain. V was clipped by 1 base and J by 1 base, with 5 bases between them. This CDR3 has 14 amino acids. Per germline, CDR1 KGHSH and CDR2 LQKENI. CDR3 bases: TGTGCCAGCTCACCACTACGGTCCTACAATGAGCAGTTCTTC. Translating it yields CASSPLRSYNEQFF. The full variable domain, with the rest looked up from reference TRBV18 and TRBJ2-1, is NAGVMQNPRHLVRRRGQEARLRCSPMKGHSHVYWYRQLPEEGLKFMVYLQKENIIDESGMPKERFSAEFPKEGPSILRIQQVVRGDSAAYFCASSPLRSYNEQFFGPGTRLTVL.

The chain employs TRBV28 and TRBJ1-5; D is possibly TRBD1 (5 bases). Trimming stripped 1 base from V and 4 bases from J, with 8 bases between. Looked up from germline, CDR1 is MDHEN and CDR2 is SYDVKM. The CDR3 spans 14 residues. CDR3 region: CASSLFGGNQPQHF. In nucleotides, the CDR3 is TGTGCCAGCAGTTTATTTGGGGGGAATCAGCCCCAGCATTTT.

This chain joins TRBV6-5 and TRBJ1-2, with D unresolved. The ends were cut back, 7 bases at V and 10 bases at J, with 13 bases in the middle. This CDR3 spans 11 amino acids. Germline CDR1 MNHEY, CDR2 SVGAGI. The CDR3 is CASTAGMYYTF. In DNA form, the CDR3 reads TGTGCCAGCACCGCGGGGATGTACTACACCTTC.

The V gene is TRBV2, the J gene TRBJ2-2, with D maybe TRBD1 (6 bases). The V gene lost 7 bases and the J gene lost 2 bases, with 11 bases spanning the gap. The CDR3 is made up of 14 amino acids. CDR1 SNHLY and CDR2 FYNNEI come from the germline V gene. The CDR3 DNA sequence: TGTGCCAGCAACAGGGCCCTTAACACCGGGGAGCTGTTTTTT. Translated: CASNRALNTGELFF.

This chain uses TRBV7-9 with TRBJ2-3, with 9 nucleotides matching TRBD2. CDR3 length equals 17 residues. CDR1 is SEHNR, CDR2 FQNEAQ, per germline (reference sequence). V shed 4 bases and J 2 bases; nucleotides not matched to a gene: 10. CDR3 residues: CASSSIFSSGNTDTQYF. CDR3 bases: TGTGCCAGCAGCTCCATCTTCTCTAGCGGGAACACAGATACGCAGTATTTT.